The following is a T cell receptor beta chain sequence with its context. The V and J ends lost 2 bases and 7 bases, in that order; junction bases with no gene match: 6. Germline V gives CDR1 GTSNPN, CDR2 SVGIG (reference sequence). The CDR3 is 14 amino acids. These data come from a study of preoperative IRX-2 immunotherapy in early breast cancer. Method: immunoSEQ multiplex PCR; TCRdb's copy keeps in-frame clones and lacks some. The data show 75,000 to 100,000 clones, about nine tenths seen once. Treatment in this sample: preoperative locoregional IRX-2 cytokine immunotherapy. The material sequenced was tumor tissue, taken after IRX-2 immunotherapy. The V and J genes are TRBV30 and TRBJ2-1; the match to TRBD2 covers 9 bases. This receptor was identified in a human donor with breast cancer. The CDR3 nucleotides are TGTGCCTGGAGTCCCGGGACTAGCTCGAATGAGCAGTTCTTC. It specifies CAWSPGTSSNEQFF. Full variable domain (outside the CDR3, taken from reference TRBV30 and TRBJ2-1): SQTIHQWPATLVQPVGSPLSLECTVEGTSNPNLYWYRQAAGRGLQLLFYSVGIGQISSEVPQNLSASRPQDRQFILSSKKLLLSDSGFYLCAWSPGTSSNEQFFGPGTRLTVL.